These 21 T cell receptor beta chains share one sample of origin, sequenced in a study of vaccination effects on CD4 cells after COVID-19. Generated by immunoSEQ multiplex PCR, the TCRdb table keeps only in-frame clones and is missing some. The repertoire holds some 22,000 clones, about 68% seen once, with just under 20% in the top ten. For these receptors, no antigen is known. Under the ViraFEST assay, PBMC were stimulated with viral peptide pools so that antigen-specific CD4+ T cells expanded. Sequencing was performed afterwards. When about ten days of culture had elapsed, CD4+ T cells were isolated. The healthy vaccine recipients, who had no prior SARS-CoV-2 infection, showed negative nucleocapsid antibodies. The sample here was CD4+ T cells from PBMCs cultured with HCoV-NL63 spike peptides, taken before COVID-19 vaccination. These receptor sequences come from a human donor who received a COVID-19 vaccine.

This clone was picked up a small number of times. The rearrangement uses TRBV19 and TRBJ1-2; no definite D call. V was shortened by 8 bases and J by 5 bases, with 15 bases between the two germline ends. The CDR3 has 13 residues. Germline CDR1 reads LNHDA; CDR2 reads SQIVND (reference sequence). The CDR3 sequence: CASSNRDLYGYTF. The CDR3 nucleotides are TGTGCCAGTTCGAATCGGGATCTATATGGCTACACCTTC.

The chain carries TRBV10-1 and TRBJ2-7, with TRBD2 matching over 11 bases. There are 17 residues in the CDR3. The V and J ends lost 7 bases and 1 base, in that order; junction bases with no gene match: 12. Germline assignment: CDR1 WNHNN and CDR2 SYGVQD (reference sequence). As DNA, the CDR3 is TGCGCCAGCACTAGAGGCCCTAGCGGGGGGCTATCCTACGAGCAGTACTTC. It yields the protein CASTRGPSGGLSYEQYF.

This clone was seen once. The chain couples TRBV7-8 to TRBJ2-1, with 11 positions matching TRBD2. The CDR3 has 15 residues. V trimming: 4 bases; J trimming: 2 bases; junction bases outside the gene matches: 1. Germline CDR1 reads SGHVS; CDR2 reads FQNEAQ. CDR3 residues: CASSSGLAAYNEQFF. CDR3 sequence (DNA): TGTGCCAGCAGCTCGGGACTAGCGGCCTACAATGAGCAGTTCTTC.

V gene TRBV7-2 combines with J gene TRBJ1-1, with 9 bases fitting TRBD1. The CDR3 is 14 amino acids. V shed 2 bases and J 12 bases; nucleotides not matched to a gene: 10. CDR1 is SGHTA and CDR2 is FQGNSA in the germline V gene. CDR3 sequence (DNA): TGTGCCAGCAGCTTATCCCCTGAAGGACAGGGGCCTTTCTTT. This gives the protein CASSLSPEGQGPFF.

This clone was counted once. The rearrangement joins TRBV27 to TRBJ1-1; 9 bases are a match to TRBD1. This CDR3 contains 15 residues. CDR1 is MNHEY, CDR2 SMNVEV, per germline (reference sequence). V trimming: 3 bases; J trimming: 11 bases; junction bases outside the gene matches: 13. The CDR3 DNA sequence: TGTGCCAGCAGTTTCGTCAACAGGGGGCGAAAGAATGCTTTCTTT. Its translation: CASSFVNRGRKNAFF.

CDR3 DNA: TGTGCCAGCTCACCAACGGAATACGAGCAGTACTTC. Translation gives CASSPTEYEQYF. The V call is TRBV18, the J call TRBJ2-7, with D uncertain. Trimming removed 2 bases at V and 4 bases at J, with 6 bases between. Germline V gene sequence: CDR1 KGHSH, CDR2 LQKENI. CDR3 length: 12 amino acids.

The chain carries TRBV2 and TRBJ1-6, with a weak D call TRBD1 (5 bases). CDR3 length: 14 amino acids. The V end lost 6 bases, the J end lost 5 bases, and 11 bases lay between the germline ends. Germline loops: CDR1 SNHLY, CDR2 FYNNEI. CDR3 DNA sequence: TGTGCCAGCAGCCGGGACCGAAATAATTCACCCCTCCACTTT. This encodes CASSRDRNNSPLHF.

V usage is TRBV11-3 and J usage is TRBJ1-3; D perhaps matches TRBD1 (5 bases). Trimming took 5 bases from V and 0 from J, leaving 8 bases between them. The CDR3 spans 14 residues. Germline lookup yields CDR1 SGHNT and CDR2 YENEEA. The CDR3, as DNA: TGTGCCAGCAGCCGAGACAGCTCTGGAAACACCATATATTTT. Its protein product is CASSRDSSGNTIYF.

This sequence joins TRBV20-1 and TRBJ1-5; maybe TRBD1 (5 bases). This CDR3 is built from 14 residues. CDR1 and CDR2 from the germline V gene are DFQATT and SNEGSKA (reference sequence). Trimming left V 3 bases short and J 0 bases short, with 9 bases between. CDR3 nucleotides: TGCAGTGCTAGTAAGGGGCCTAGCAATCAGCCCCAGCATTTT. Protein: CSASKGPSNQPQHF.

CDR3 nucleotide sequence: TGTGCCAGCAGCCCAACCCCCTCCATTAGCACAGATACGCAGTATTTT. Residues: CASSPTPSISTDTQYF. This chain joins TRBV5-6 and TRBJ2-3; the D is unclear. Deletions cut 4 bases from V and 0 bases from J, with 15 bases between. The CDR3 loop spans 16 amino acids. Germline CDR1 SGHDT, CDR2 YYEEEE.

This clone has just one count. This rearrangement joins TRBV15 to TRBJ2-5, with a possible D match to TRBD1 (5 bases). CDR1 and CDR2 (germline): LNHNV, YYDKDF (reference sequence). The CDR3 consists of 16 residues. V was trimmed by 0 bases and J by 2 bases, leaving 13 bases between them. The CDR3 is CATSRDQGGWQETQYF. In nucleotides, the CDR3 is TGTGCCACCAGCAGAGACCAGGGTGGATGGCAAGAGACCCAGTACTTC.

V and J are TRBV24-1 and TRBJ2-1, with 8 bases identical to TRBD2. The CDR3 contains 15 residues. V lost 4 bases, J lost 4 bases, and 5 bases stayed unmatched. Germline V gene data show CDR1 as KGHDR and CDR2 as SFDVKD. The CDR3 coding sequence is TGTGCCACCAGTGACGCTAGCGGGTCTTACAATGAGCAGTTCTTC. It translates to CATSDASGSYNEQFF.

This clone turned up a few times. The chain links TRBV6-5 to TRBJ2-1; no reliable D call. Deletions cut 5 bases from V and 5 bases from J, with 4 bases between. Germline lookup yields CDR1 MNHEY and CDR2 SVGAGI. The CDR3 sequence is 11 residues long. The CDR3 sequence is CASSRNNEQFF. CDR3 in DNA: TGTGCCAGCAGTCGCAACAATGAGCAGTTCTTC.

The V call is TRBV12-3 or TRBV12-4, the J call TRBJ1-6; D possibly corresponds to TRBD1 (5 bases). The germline V and J ends were trimmed by 6 bases and 14 bases, with 14 bases remaining between them. The CDR3 has 12 residues. CDR3 in amino acids: CASRAGQTALHF. In DNA, the CDR3 is TGTGCCAGCAGAGCAGGGCAGACTGCCCTCCACTTT.

This chain uses TRBV28 with TRBJ1-3, with a tentative D call TRBD1 (5 bases). The V end was cut by 3 bases, the J end by 1 base, with 7 bases between. Germline CDR1 is MDHEN and CDR2 is SYDVKM. The CDR3 runs 14 residues. The CDR3 reads CASSFRGSGNTIYF. Here the CDR3 DNA reads TGTGCCAGCAGTTTTCGGGGGTCTGGAAACACCATATATTTT.

The gene calls are TRBV28 and TRBJ2-3; 10 nucleotides align to TRBD2. Losses at the gene ends were 4 bases for V and 2 bases for J; bases not matched to a gene: 6. CDR3 size: 16 residues. Germline lookup yields CDR1 MDHEN and CDR2 SYDVKM. As DNA, the CDR3 is TGTGCCAGCAGTTCTGCAACTAGCGGGAACACAGATACGCAGTATTTT. It translates to CASSSATSGNTDTQYF.

J is TRBJ1-2 and V is TRBV14, with unresolved D. From germline, CDR1 is SGHDN and CDR2 FVKESK. The CDR3 totals 14 residues. V lost 0 bases, J lost 4 bases, and 9 bases lay in between. CDR3 loop: CASSQEAHFYGYTF. The CDR3, as DNA: TGTGCCAGCAGCCAAGAGGCGCATTTCTATGGCTACACCTTC.

This sequence joins TRBV5-1 and TRBJ1-1; weak D call: TRBD1 (5 bases). Germline CDR1 reads SGHRS; CDR2 reads YFSETQ. The CDR3 is made up of 12 amino acids. The V and J ends lost 4 bases and 6 bases respectively, with 10 bases between them. The CDR3 here is CASSPGEAEAFF. The CDR3 bases are TGCGCCAGCAGCCCGGGGGAGGCTGAAGCTTTCTTT.

The chain has TRBV4-1 and TRBJ1-4, with D possibly matching TRBD1 (5 bases). This CDR3 spans 16 amino acids. V was pared by 3 bases and J by 2 bases, with 13 bases between. Per the germline V gene, CDR1 is MGHRA and CDR2 is YSYEKL. CDR3: CASSQDRGETNEKLFF. The CDR3 nucleotides are TGCGCCAGCAGCCAGGATAGAGGGGAGACTAATGAAAAACTGTTTTTT.

This sequence joins TRBV6-5 and TRBJ1-1; D is ambiguous. Germline loops: CDR1 MNHEY, CDR2 SVGAGI. CDR3 size: 16 residues. V was shortened by 0 bases and J by 0 bases, with 11 bases between the two germline ends. For the CDR3, the DNA is TGTGCCAGCAGTTACTCTATCAGGCTAATGAACACTGAAGCTTTCTTT. Its translation is CASSYSIRLMNTEAFF.

The V gene is TRBV4-2, the J gene TRBJ1-2; D perhaps matches TRBD1 (6 bases). Germline loops: CDR1 LGHNA, CDR2 YNFKEQ. The CDR3 contains 15 residues. V was pared by 0 bases and J by 3 bases, with 11 bases between. The CDR3 sequence: CASSQDPPGDYGYTF. The DNA for the CDR3 is TGTGCCAGCAGCCAAGATCCCCCAGGGGACTATGGCTACACCTTC.